A selection of T cell receptor beta chains follows, all from one sample in a study of shared clonotypes between healthy human individuals. Assay used: immunoSEQ multiplex PCR; TCRdb lists only in-frame clones, some missing. This table has a few million clones, 90% to 95% appearing once. Specimen: naive CD4+ T cells from PBMCs. These receptors were taken from a man between 18 and 29 years old in good health. Some clones in this sample may be carry-over from other donors' samples. The CDR3 runs from the conserved cysteine through the conserved F or W. The D gene is left open where the match is weak. A row's size may be missing; if present it is once, few, many or a size class.

v_gene	j_gene	abundance	d_gene	CDR3aa	CDR3nt
TRBV20-1	TRBJ1-2	few	TRBD1	CSATGGVGYTF	TGCAGTGCCACAGGGGGCGTAGGCTACACCTTC
TRBV5-5	TRBJ2-5	-	TRBD2	CASAPTGLAGEDF	TGTGCCAGCGCTCCAACGGGACTAGCGGGAGAGGACTTC
TRBV27	TRBJ1-2	-	TRBD1	CASSFKGAGSGYTF	TGTGCCAGCAGTTTCAAGGGGGCGGGAAGTGGCTACACCTTC
TRBV28	TRBJ2-7	once	TRBD1	CASSNDRARSSYEQYF	TGTGCCAGCAGTAATGACAGGGCGCGTTCTAGTTACGAGCAGTACTTC
TRBV5-4	TRBJ2-5	-	-	CASSLAREETQYF	TGTGCCAGCAGCTTGGCGAGGGAAGAGACCCAGTACTTC
TRBV15	TRBJ1-2	once	-	CATSRVIRSGYTF	TGTGCCACCAGCAGAGTAATCCGCTCTGGCTACACCTTC
TRBV5-6	TRBJ2-5	-	-	CASSGVGGETQYF	TGTGCCAGCAGCGGGGTGGGTGGGGAGACCCAGTACTTC
TRBV29-1	TRBJ2-2	once	-	CSVTSGDGVGELFF	TGCAGCGTTACCTCCGGGGACGGAGTCGGGGAGCTGTTTTTT
TRBV7-9	TRBJ1-3	-	TRBD1	CASSLTPTGGRGNTIYF	TGTGCCAGCAGCTTAACGCCGACAGGGGGTCGAGGAAACACCATATATTTT
TRBV5-1	TRBJ1-3	-	-	CASSLAGTDFGNTIYF	TGCGCCAGCAGCTTGGCGGGGACGGATTTTGGAAACACCATATATTTT
TRBV7-9	TRBJ1-2	once	-	CASSSGQPPKGYTF	TGTGCCAGCAGCTCTGGGCAGCCTCCTAAAGGCTACACCTTC
TRBV6-5	TRBJ2-7	-	-	CASSYGRTTYEQYF	TGTGCCAGCAGTTACGGACGGACCACCTACGAGCAGTACTTC
TRBV27	TRBJ2-2	-	TRBD1	CASSYRGRNTGELFF	TGTGCCAGCAGTTACAGGGGGAGGAACACCGGGGAGCTGTTTTTT
TRBV25-1	TRBJ2-1	once	-	CASRSSQTFGEQFF	TGTGCCAGCAGATCATCTCAAACCTTCGGTGAGCAGTTCTTC
TRBV7-2	TRBJ2-3	-	-	CASSFRGIDTQYF	TGTGCCAGCAGCTTTAGAGGAATAGATACGCAGTATTTT
TRBV30	TRBJ2-3	-	-	CAWKGASTDTQYF	TGTGCCTGGAAGGGTGCCTCCACAGATACGCAGTATTTT
TRBV4-3	TRBJ2-6	-	-	CASSQDLAQGFSGANVLTF	TGCGCCAGCAGCCAAGATTTGGCACAGGGATTCTCTGGGGCCAACGTCCTGACTTTC
TRBV2	TRBJ2-5	-	TRBD2	CASSANGAGGETQYF	TGTGCCAGCAGTGCGAATGGGGCGGGAGGGGAGACCCAGTACTTC
TRBV5-1	TRBJ2-3	once	-	CASSLSGDSTDTQYF	TGCGCCAGCAGCTTGTCGGGAGATAGCACAGATACGCAGTATTTT
TRBV27	TRBJ1-2	-	-	CASSSGPNYGYTF	TGTGCCAGCTCGTCGGGACCCAACTATGGCTACACCTTC
TRBV29-1	TRBJ1-1	few	-	CSVEPRLNTEAFF	TGCAGCGTTGAACCCAGATTGAACACTGAAGCTTTCTTT
TRBV5-6	TRBJ2-7	-	TRBD2	CASRRSGRGYEQYF	TGTGCCAGCAGACGTAGCGGGAGAGGGTACGAGCAGTACTTC
TRBV30	TRBJ1-4	once	TRBD1	CAWSLGRGHEKLFF	TGTGCCTGGAGTTTAGGCAGGGGGCATGAAAAACTGTTTTTT
TRBV5-8	TRBJ1-4	-	TRBD1	CASSLGGTGGSEKLFF	TGTGCCAGCAGCTTGGGAGGGACAGGGGGAAGTGAAAAACTGTTTTTT
TRBV7-8	TRBJ1-2	-	-	CASSLARDRPAIYGYTF	TGTGCCAGCAGCTTAGCTAGAGACAGGCCGGCGATCTATGGCTACACCTTC
TRBV9	TRBJ1-2	-	-	CASSEGEYGYTF	TGTGCCAGCAGCGAAGGAGAATATGGCTACACCTTC
TRBV5-5	TRBJ2-7	-	-	CASSFSQTDSYEQYF	TGTGCCAGCAGCTTTTCGCAGACAGACTCCTACGAGCAGTACTTC
TRBV10-1	TRBJ2-3	-	-	CASSDHGGSSTDTQYF	TGCGCCAGCAGTGACCACGGAGGATCTAGCACAGATACGCAGTATTTT
TRBV11-2	TRBJ1-3	-	-	CASSLDQGIFGNTIYF	TGTGCCAGCAGCTTAGATCAGGGGATCTTTGGAAACACCATATATTTT
TRBV5-1	TRBJ2-1	-	-	CASSLAPSSYEQFF	TGCGCCAGCAGCTTGGCCCCCTCATCATATGAGCAGTTCTTC
TRBV7-3	TRBJ2-2	-	-	CASSLTSYTGELFF	TGTGCCAGCAGCTTAACTTCATACACCGGGGAGCTGTTTTTT
TRBV4-1	TRBJ1-5	-	-	CASSLEGGQGDLNSNQPQHF	TGCGCCAGCAGCCTAGAAGGGGGACAAGGGGATCTAAATAGCAATCAGCCCCAGCATTTT
TRBV7-3	TRBJ2-1	-	TRBD2	CASSPRGRPQFF	TGTGCCAGCAGCCCCCGCGGGAGGCCCCAGTTCTTC
TRBV6-5	TRBJ2-5	-	TRBD1	CASRPQGREETQYF	TGTGCCAGCAGGCCACAGGGGCGGGAAGAGACCCAGTACTTC
TRBV10-3	TRBJ2-3	-	-	CAIAGQITDTQYF	TGTGCCATCGCGGGACAGATCACAGATACGCAGTATTTT
TRBV28	TRBJ1-6	-	-	CASSLWAGSSYNSPLHF	TGTGCCAGCAGTTTATGGGCAGGGAGCTCCTATAATTCACCCCTCCACTTT
TRBV7-3	TRBJ2-3	-	-	CASSQRGSVTDTQYF	TGTGCCAGCAGCCAAAGGGGCAGCGTCACAGATACGCAGTATTTT
TRBV28	TRBJ2-3	-	TRBD2	CASKFPGTSGSGADTQYF	TGTGCCAGCAAATTTCCCGGGACTAGCGGGAGCGGTGCAGATACGCAGTATTTT
TRBV28	TRBJ2-7	-	-	CATTPGRPYEQYF	TGTGCCACCACCCCCGGCCGCCCGTACGAGCAGTACTTC
TRBV5-1	TRBJ2-5	-	TRBD1	CASSHGTAQETQYF	TGCGCCAGCAGCCACGGGACAGCTCAAGAGACCCAGTACTTC
TRBV2	TRBJ1-2	-	-	CASTREDSNYGYTF	TGTGCCAGCACGAGGGAGGACAGTAACTATGGCTACACCTTC
TRBV5-1	TRBJ1-4	once	-	CASRDRPNEKLFF	TGCGCCAGCAGGGACCGACCGAATGAAAAACTGTTTTTT